A single sample gave rise to the 18 T cell receptor beta chains below, sequenced in a study of cytomegalovirus exposure and HLA in healthy donors. PCR employed 60 Vbeta and 13 Jbeta primers. Sequenced by immunoSEQ multiplex PCR; TCRdb stores in-frame clones only, minus some. The table lists some 140,000 clones, around 79% of them singletons. Input material: PBMCs. Receptors were obtained from a man younger than 45 in good health and CMV-seropositive.

The CDR3 DNA reads as TGTGCCAGTAGTATAGGCCGGGGGGAGGTGAACACCGGGGAGCTGTTTTTT. This gives the protein CASSIGRGEVNTGELFF. This chain uses TRBV19 with TRBJ2-2; 7 bases line up with TRBD2. Germline CDR1 reads LNHDA; CDR2 reads SQIVND (reference sequence). The CDR3 runs 17 residues. V shed 1 base, J shed 1 base, and the junction held 6 bases outside the gene matches. Filled out from reference TRBV19 and TRBJ2-2, the complete variable domain reads DGGITQSPKYLFRKEGQNVTLSCEQNLNHDAMYWYRQDPGQGLRLIYYSQIVNDFQKGDIAEGYSVSREKKESFPLTVTSAQKNPTAFYLCASSIGRGEVNTGELFFGEGSRLTVL.

This chain joins TRBV6-5 and TRBJ2-7; D unresolved. From germline, CDR1 is MNHEY and CDR2 SVGAGI. This CDR3 is 14 amino acids long. The ends were cut back, 0 bases at V and 5 bases at J, with 11 bases in the middle. CDR3 amino acids: CASSYSKLKNEQYF. CDR3 DNA sequence: TGTGCCAGCAGTTACTCCAAACTAAAGAACGAGCAGTACTTC.

This clone was recorded once. The gene calls are TRBV6-5 and TRBJ1-2, with 10 bases fitting TRBD1. With 0 bases clipped from V and 8 bases from J, the junction kept 9 bases outside the gene matches. From germline, CDR1 is MNHEY and CDR2 SVGAGI. CDR3 length: 16 residues. The chain's CDR3 is CASSYSTGGYPYGYTF. The CDR3 region has the DNA TGTGCCAGCAGTTACTCGACAGGGGGCTATCCCTACGGCTACACCTTC.

This clone appeared a few times. The rearrangement uses TRBV7-7 and TRBJ2-5; TRBD2 aligns across 8 bases. This CDR3 has 13 amino acids. V lost 0 bases, J lost 7 bases, and 1 base stayed unmatched. Germline assignment: CDR1 SSHAT and CDR2 FNYEAQ (reference sequence). The CDR3 protein is CASSLASGVTQYF. CDR3 nucleotides: TGTGCCAGCAGCTTAGCTAGCGGGGTGACCCAGTACTTC.

The V call is TRBV29-1, the J call TRBJ2-7, with D possibly TRBD1 on 6 matching bases. Germline V gene lookup returns CDR1 SQVTM and CDR2 ANQGSEA. Trimming removed 5 bases from V and 2 bases from J, with 16 bases in between. The CDR3 sequence is 14 residues long. The CDR3 loop is CSVCQGGFPYEQYF. The CDR3 DNA reads as TGCAGCGTTTGTCAAGGGGGATTTCCCTACGAGCAGTACTTC.

The rearrangement uses TRBV28 and TRBJ2-7; the match to TRBD1 covers 8 bases. The ends lost 6 bases at V and 2 bases at J; junction bases unmatched: 12. Per germline, CDR1 MDHEN and CDR2 SYDVKM. The length of the CDR3 is 16 residues. As DNA, the CDR3 is TGTGCCAGCAGCCAAAACCTCCGGGACAGGACCTACGAGCAGTACTTC. Amino acids: CASSQNLRDRTYEQYF.

The chain is built from TRBV5-1 and TRBJ2-7, with 15 positions matching TRBD2. V trimming: 3 bases; J trimming: 0 bases; junction bases outside the gene matches: 4. Germline CDR1 is SGHRS and CDR2 is YFSETQ. The CDR3 sequence is 17 residues long. The CDR3 DNA is TGCGCCAGCAGCTCGGGACTAGCGGGAGGCCTCTCCTACGAGCAGTACTTC. It encodes CASSSGLAGGLSYEQYF.

The gene calls are TRBV19 and TRBJ1-2, with TRBD1 as a possible D gene (6 bases). V lost 2 bases and J 4 bases, leaving 11 bases between the germline ends. The CDR3 runs to 14 residues. Germline-derived CDR1 and CDR2 are LNHDA and SQIVND (reference sequence). CDR3 nucleotide sequence: TGTGCCAGTAGTATATTCGGGGGGGCCTATGGCTACACCTTC. It is translated as CASSIFGGAYGYTF.

The CDR3 region is CAISPGQGGNYGYTF. In DNA form, the CDR3 reads TGTGCCATCAGCCCCGGACAGGGAGGTAACTATGGCTACACCTTC. The V gene is TRBV10-3, the J gene TRBJ1-2, with 8 bases aligning to TRBD1. Losses at the gene ends were 6 bases for V and 1 base for J; bases not matched to a gene: 7. In germline, CDR1 is ENHRY, CDR2 SYGVKD. The CDR3 totals 15 residues.

This chain uses TRBV5-1 with TRBJ2-7; D perhaps matches TRBD2 (6 bases). Trimming took 4 bases from V and 3 from J, leaving 17 bases between them. Germline CDR1 and CDR2: SGHRS and YFSETQ. CDR3 length: 15 residues. CDR3 region: CASSPSGGTRYEQYF. The CDR3 nucleotides are TGCGCCAGCAGCCCTTCGGGCGGGACCCGCTACGAGCAGTACTTC.

The table lists this clone with a few counts. The chain couples TRBV2 to TRBJ2-5; D is unclear. The germline V and J ends were trimmed by 4 bases and 3 bases, with 3 bases remaining between them. This CDR3 is built from 11 residues. The germline V gene has CDR1 SNHLY and CDR2 FYNNEI. The CDR3 reads CASSVEETQYF. DNA for the CDR3: TGTGCCAGCAGTGTCGAAGAGACCCAGTACTTC.

V gene TRBV10-3 combines with J gene TRBJ2-7, with a possible D match to TRBD1 (5 bases). Germline assignment: CDR1 ENHRY and CDR2 SYGVKD. The CDR3 contains 12 residues. Trimming stripped 5 bases from V and 6 bases from J, with 11 bases between. The CDR3 loop reads CAISLRRGEQYF. CDR3 coding DNA: TGTGCCATCAGTCTCCGTAGGGGCGAGCAGTACTTC.

This chain joins TRBV4-3 and TRBJ2-7, with 9 bases identical to TRBD1. CDR1 is LGHNA and CDR2 is YSLEER in the germline V gene. Trimming removed 4 bases from V and 6 bases from J; junction bases left unmatched: 10. The CDR3 has 15 residues. CDR3 coding DNA: TGCGCCAGCAGCCCCCGACAGGGGGATCGGAGCGAGCAGTACTTC. This codes for CASSPRQGDRSEQYF.

V is TRBV9 and J is TRBJ1-6, with a tentative D call TRBD1 (5 bases). From germline, CDR1 is SGDLS and CDR2 YYNGEE. The CDR3 length is 12 residues. With 3 bases removed from V and 13 bases from J, the gap between germline ends came to 11 bases. This chain's CDR3 is CASSDSGGPLHF. For the CDR3, the DNA is TGTGCCAGCAGCGACTCCGGGGGGCCCCTCCACTTT.

V is TRBV6-6 and J is TRBJ2-1; D remains ambiguous. This CDR3 contains 12 residues. The V end lost 6 bases, the J end lost 8 bases, and 11 bases lay between the germline ends. Germline assignment: CDR1 MNHNY and CDR2 SVGAGI (reference sequence). The DNA of the CDR3 is TGTGCCAGCAGCTCGGTACGGGATGAGCAGTTCTTC. It is translated as CASSSVRDEQFF.

The chain has TRBV11-1 and TRBJ2-7; no clear D gene. Germline V lookup: CDR1 SGHAT, CDR2 FQDESV (reference sequence). CDR3 length equals 11 residues. Trimming took off 4 bases at V and 4 bases at J, with 5 bases between the two ends. For the CDR3, the DNA is TGTGCCAGCAGCTCTTTTTACGAGCAGTACTTC. Translation gives CASSSFYEQYF.

The chain is built from TRBV10-1 and TRBJ2-5; the D gene is possibly TRBD2 (5 bases). This CDR3 is 14 amino acids long. Germline CDR1 WNHNN, CDR2 SYGVQD (reference sequence). With 6 bases removed from V and 5 bases from J, the gap between germline ends came to 16 bases. The CDR3 protein is CASRPLGRGETQYF. DNA of the CDR3: TGCGCCAGCAGGCCCCTGGGGAGAGGGGAGACCCAGTACTTC.

The chain joins TRBV9 to TRBJ1-5; D perhaps matches TRBD1 (5 bases). The CDR3 is made up of 15 amino acids. Trimming stripped 3 bases from V and 0 bases from J, with 10 bases between. Germline V gene data show CDR1 as SGDLS and CDR2 as YYNGEE. Here the CDR3 reads CASSADSYSNQPQHF. The CDR3 coding sequence is TGTGCCAGCAGCGCCGACAGTTATAGCAATCAGCCCCAGCATTTT.